This T cell receptor beta chain was obtained from a study of cytomegalovirus exposure and HLA in healthy donors. Turning to the study itself: HLA-typed donors were the source of about 85 million unique TCRs, which an early data release held.

Primers for the PCR totalled 60 Vbeta and 13 Jbeta. Sequencing was performed with immunoSEQ multiplex PCR; in TCRdb, only in-frame clones are kept and a portion is missing. The sample has around 140,000 clones, under 10% seen once. This CDR3 comprises 19 residues. Germline CDR1 and CDR2: LNHDA and SQIVND (reference sequence). Trimming pared 2 bases from V and 1 base from J, leaving 23 bases between. This clone came up a few times. Its antigen is unknown. Study-wide results and limits: In a later analysis, DRB1 alleles had the most associated TCRs; HLA-C alleles the fewest. In a later analysis, parvovirus B19, influenza, CMV and Epstein-Barr virus appeared linked to several top co-occurrence clusters. TCR beta chains numbering more than 150 were designated cytomegalovirus-associated.

This clonotype was obtained from a middle-aged woman in good health and CMV-seropositive. This chain joins TRBV19 and TRBJ2-5, with D perhaps matching TRBD1 (6 bases). Sequenced material: PBMCs. The CDR3 is CASSIRGGGWGSGQETQYF. The CDR3 DNA is TGTGCCAGTAGTATACGAGGGGGTGGCTGGGGTAGTGGCCAAGAGACCCAGTACTTC.